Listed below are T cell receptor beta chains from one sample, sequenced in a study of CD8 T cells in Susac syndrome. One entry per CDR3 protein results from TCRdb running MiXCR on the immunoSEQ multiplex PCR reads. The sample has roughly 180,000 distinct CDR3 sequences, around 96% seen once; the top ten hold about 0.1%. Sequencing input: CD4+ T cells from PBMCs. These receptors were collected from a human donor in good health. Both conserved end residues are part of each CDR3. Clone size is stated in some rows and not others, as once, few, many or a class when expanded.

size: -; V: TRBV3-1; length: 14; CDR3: CASSQGRGGYGYTF
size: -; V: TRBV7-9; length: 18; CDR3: CASSSGLADPSGANVLTF
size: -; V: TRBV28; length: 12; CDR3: CASSESHQPQHF
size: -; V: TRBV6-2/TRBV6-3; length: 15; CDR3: CASSPGGLAGDTQYF
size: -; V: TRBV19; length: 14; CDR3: CASRRSGDYYEQYF
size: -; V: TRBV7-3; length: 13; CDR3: CASSLQGGDTQYF
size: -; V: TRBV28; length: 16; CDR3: CAAPSTSGLGADTQYF
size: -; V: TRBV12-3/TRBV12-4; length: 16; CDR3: CASSTDRGVTYNEQFF
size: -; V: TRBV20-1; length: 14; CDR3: CSARGQGSYNEQFF
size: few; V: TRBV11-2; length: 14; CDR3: CASSLTGRSYEQYF
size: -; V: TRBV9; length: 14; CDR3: CASSVAGSAYEQYF
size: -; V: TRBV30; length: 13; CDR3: CAYRQAGVGTQYF
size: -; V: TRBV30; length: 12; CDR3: CACRTGKYEQYF
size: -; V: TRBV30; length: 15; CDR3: CAWSGGRGITGELFF
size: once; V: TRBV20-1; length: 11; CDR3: CSANAGNEQYF
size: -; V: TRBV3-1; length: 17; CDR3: CASSQPNSGSSTDTQYF
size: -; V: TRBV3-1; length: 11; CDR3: CASSLSTRLFF
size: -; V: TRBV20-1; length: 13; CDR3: CSARTSPPTEAFF
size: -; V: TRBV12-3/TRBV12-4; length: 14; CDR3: CASTPSGRDQPQHF
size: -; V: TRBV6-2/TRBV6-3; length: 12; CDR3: CASRGLNQPQHF